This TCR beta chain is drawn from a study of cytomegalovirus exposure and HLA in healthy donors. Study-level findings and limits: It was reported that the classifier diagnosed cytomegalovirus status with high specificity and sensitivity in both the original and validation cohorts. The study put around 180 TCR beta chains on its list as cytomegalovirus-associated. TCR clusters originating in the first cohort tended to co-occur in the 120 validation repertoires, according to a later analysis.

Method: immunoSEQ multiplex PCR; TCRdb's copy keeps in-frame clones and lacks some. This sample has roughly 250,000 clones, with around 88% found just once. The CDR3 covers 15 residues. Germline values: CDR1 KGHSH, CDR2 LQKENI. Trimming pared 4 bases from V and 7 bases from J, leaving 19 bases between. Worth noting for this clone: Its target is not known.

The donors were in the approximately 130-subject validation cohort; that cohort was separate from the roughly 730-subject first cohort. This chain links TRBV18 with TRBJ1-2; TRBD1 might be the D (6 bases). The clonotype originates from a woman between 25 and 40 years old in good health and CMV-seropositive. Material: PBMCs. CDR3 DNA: TGTGCCAGCTCACGACAACCCAAACAGGGCTCTGGCTACACCTTC. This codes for CASSRQPKQGSGYTF. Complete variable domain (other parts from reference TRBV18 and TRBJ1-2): NAGVMQNPRHLVRRRGQEARLRCSPMKGHSHVYWYRQLPEEGLKFMVYLQKENIIDESGMPKERFSAEFPKEGPSILRIQQVVRGDSAAYFCASSRQPKQGSGYTFGSGTRLTVV.